This TCR beta chain was captured in a study of blood T cell repertoires in COVID-19. Germline values: CDR1 SGHAT, CDR2 FQNNGV. Trimming at V came to 5 bases and at J to 7 bases, leaving 5 bases not matched to a gene. The CDR3 covers 14 residues. Sequencing was performed with immunoSEQ multiplex PCR; in TCRdb, only in-frame clones are kept and a portion is missing. The sample contains a few hundred thousand clones, over 75% of which appear only once. The receptor was isolated from a woman aged 40 to 55 with acute COVID-19. The sample comprised PBMCs or T cells enriched from blood (not recorded which). This sequence joins TRBV11-2 and TRBJ1-6; 7 nucleotides align to TRBD1. The CDR3 coding sequence is TGTGCCAGCAGCGCCGGGACAGTCAATTCACCCCTCCACTTT. Protein sequence: CASSAGTVNSPLHF.